A single sample is the source of the 31 T cell receptor beta chains below, sequenced in a study of cytomegalovirus exposure and HLA in healthy donors (dated by TCRdb to 2016 to 2017). Libraries came from the immunoSEQ multiplex PCR assay. The table comes from immuneACCESS by way of TCRdb, which keeps in-frame sequences with V and J called. Part of the clones is missing from these tables; in studies checked, under half for an unresolved V gene and the rest for unknown reasons. The sample table records some 80,000 clones; over 85% of these occur just once. The top ten hold 0.69% of the sample. Sequenced material: PBMCs. These receptors were taken from a young woman in good health and CMV-seronegative.

The chain uses TRBV7-9 and TRBJ2-7; D gene unclear. The germline V and J ends were trimmed by 5 bases and 5 bases, with 7 bases remaining between them. Germline V CDR1 and CDR2: SEHNR, FQNEAQ (reference sequence). The CDR3 is made up of 11 amino acids. This chain's CDR3 is CASSREDEQYF. CDR3 sequence (DNA): TGTGCCAGCAGCCGAGAGGACGAGCAGTACTTC.

The rearrangement uses TRBV12-5 and TRBJ1-6; 8 nucleotides align to TRBD1. The CDR3 is made up of 15 amino acids. CDR1 and CDR2 (germline): LGHNT, FRNRAP. Trimming cost V 7 bases and J 11 bases; bases outside gene matches: 13. CDR3 in DNA: TGTGCTAGTGCTCCCCAGCCAGGGGGCCGGGCACCCCTCCACTTT. This codes for CASAPQPGGRAPLHF.

The chain recombines TRBV7-9 with TRBJ2-7, with a weak D call TRBD1 (5 bases). The V end lost 5 bases, the J end lost 2 bases, and 7 bases lay between the germline ends. CDR1 is SEHNR and CDR2 is FQNEAQ in the germline V gene (reference sequence). CDR3 length equals 12 residues. The CDR3 loop reads CASSLQAYEQYF. Here the CDR3 DNA reads TGTGCCAGCAGCCTACAGGCCTACGAGCAGTACTTC. The variable domain in full, completed from reference TRBV7-9 and TRBJ2-7, reads DTGVSQNPRHKITKRGQNVTFRCDPISEHNRLYWYRQTLGQGPEFLTYFQNEAQLEKSRLLSDRFSAERPKGSFSTLEIQRTEQGDSAMYLCASSLQAYEQYFGPGTRLTVT.

The CDR3 region has the DNA TGCAGCGTGCTGAGGGTGGGTCTAGCCAAAAACATTCAGTACTTC. Translated: CSVLRVGLAKNIQYF. The genes are TRBV29-1 and TRBJ2-4; weak D call: TRBD2 (5 bases). V dropped 6 bases and J dropped 0 bases, with 15 bases sitting between them. The CDR3 consists of 15 residues. The germline gives CDR1 SQVTM, CDR2 ANQGSEA.

The chain links TRBV4-1 to TRBJ1-5; possibly TRBD1 for D (6 bases). Per the germline V gene, CDR1 is MGHRA and CDR2 is YSYEKL. Trimming took off 1 base at V and 2 bases at J, with 12 bases between the two ends. The CDR3 consists of 16 residues. CDR3 DNA: TGCGCCAGCAGCCAAGTCGGGGGGCGAGGCAATCAGCCCCAGCATTTT. Encoded protein: CASSQVGGRGNQPQHF.

This chain joins TRBV27 and TRBJ1-1, with 7 bases matching TRBD1. J gave up 5 bases and V 5 bases, and 5 bases lay outside the gene matches. The CDR3 has 13 residues. The V gene's germline CDR1 is MNHEY and CDR2 SMNVEV (reference sequence). CDR3 in DNA: TGTGCCAGCAGTCAACAGGGGAGGACTGAAGCTTTCTTT. Translated, it gives CASSQQGRTEAFF.

This clone came up a few times. This chain joins TRBV7-2 and TRBJ2-1; perhaps TRBD1 as D (6 bases). Germline loops: CDR1 SGHTA, CDR2 FQGNSA. V was pared by 2 bases and J by 7 bases, with 18 bases between. The CDR3 runs 16 residues. This chain's CDR3 is CASSLSLTTRGNEQFF. DNA of the CDR3: TGTGCCAGCAGCTTAAGCCTTACTACTAGGGGGAATGAGCAGTTCTTC.

The chain links TRBV5-1 to TRBJ2-7, with 10 bases that match TRBD1. V shed 4 bases and J 1 base; nucleotides not matched to a gene: 2. The CDR3 is 14 residues long. In germline, CDR1 is SGHRS, CDR2 YFSETQ. CDR3 in amino acids: CASSPGQGSYEQYF. The CDR3 nucleotides are TGCGCCAGCAGCCCGGGACAGGGGTCCTACGAGCAGTACTTC.

J is TRBJ2-3 and V is TRBV10-2; D is unclear. CDR3 length: 11 residues. Germline assignment: CDR1 WSHSY and CDR2 SAAADI. V was trimmed by 5 bases and J by 4 bases, leaving 4 bases between them. CDR3 bases: TGCGCCAGCAGTCAGGCAGATACGCAGTATTTT. Translated, it gives CASSQADTQYF.

The rearrangement joins TRBV28 to TRBJ1-2, with TRBD1 matching 9 bases. The trim removed 2 bases at V and 1 base at J, leaving 2 bases unmatched. This CDR3 has 15 amino acids. Germline CDR1 is MDHEN and CDR2 is SYDVKM. CDR3 residues: CASSLGTGLNYGYTF. The CDR3 coding sequence is TGTGCCAGCAGTTTAGGGACAGGGCTTAACTATGGCTACACCTTC.

This sequence joins TRBV29-1 and TRBJ2-7; TRBD2 matches at 8 bases. Germline V gene data show CDR1 as SQVTM and CDR2 as ANQGSEA. V lost 5 bases to trimming and J lost 0 bases; unmatched junction nucleotides: 9. The CDR3 spans 15 residues. The CDR3 protein is CSVLRAGGSSYEQYF. The CDR3 coding sequence is TGCAGCGTTCTTAGGGCGGGGGGTAGCTCCTACGAGCAGTACTTC.

This clone was detected once. This chain joins TRBV15 and TRBJ2-4, with 9 bases matching TRBD1. J lost 2 bases, V lost 1 base, and 3 bases had no gene match. CDR1 and CDR2 (germline): LNHNV, YYDKDF (reference sequence). The CDR3 runs 16 residues. The CDR3 DNA follows: TGTGCCACCAGCAGAGGCACAGGGGGCACCAAAAACATTCAGTACTTC. Protein: CATSRGTGGTKNIQYF.

V usage is TRBV9 and J usage is TRBJ2-1; the match to TRBD2 covers 11 bases. This CDR3 comprises 14 residues. V gave up 1 base and J gave up 9 bases; unmatched junction bases: 3. Germline V CDR1 and CDR2: SGDLS, YYNGEE. The CDR3 reads CASSVLAGGTEQFF. The CDR3 DNA sequence: TGTGCCAGCAGCGTACTAGCGGGAGGCACTGAGCAGTTCTTC.

The chain uses TRBV5-6 and TRBJ1-3; 9 bases line up with TRBD1. The CDR3 totals 18 residues. The V segment lost 4 bases and the J segment 7 bases; nucleotides outside the gene matches: 18. Per germline, CDR1 SGHDT and CDR2 YYEEEE. CDR3 nucleotides: TGTGCCAGCAGCGCACCGGGACAGGGTCCCCCCTGGGTGAACACCATATATTTT. This sequence encodes CASSAPGQGPPWVNTIYF.

The rearrangement joins TRBV7-2 to TRBJ2-1; TRBD1 aligns across 8 bases. This CDR3 region has 16 residues. Germline values: CDR1 SGHTA, CDR2 FQGNSA. V trimming: 1 base; J trimming: 3 bases; junction bases outside the gene matches: 5. CDR3 residues: CASSLVGTGLYNEQFF. DNA of the CDR3: TGTGCCAGCAGCTTAGTTGGGACAGGACTCTACAATGAGCAGTTCTTC.

V usage is TRBV27 and J usage is TRBJ2-2; TRBD1 aligns across 7 bases. Unmatched junction bases numbered 6, after V lost 6 bases and J lost 2 bases. The CDR3 spans 15 residues. CDR1 is MNHEY, CDR2 SMNVEV, per germline (reference sequence). For the CDR3, the DNA is TGTGCCAGCAGCACCGGGACAGCCAACACCGGGGAGCTGTTTTTT. It codes for CASSTGTANTGELFF.

V usage is TRBV5-6 and J usage is TRBJ2-7; D remains ambiguous. CDR1 SGHDT and CDR2 YYEEEE come from the germline V gene. V lost 0 bases, J lost 3 bases, and 7 bases lay in between. This CDR3 has 13 residues. The CDR3 here is CASSLVLNYEQYF. CDR3 DNA sequence: TGTGCCAGCAGCTTGGTACTCAACTACGAGCAGTACTTC.

The chain combines TRBV4-2 with TRBJ2-1, with 14 bases identical to TRBD2. The V gene's germline CDR1 is LGHNA and CDR2 YNFKEQ. The CDR3 contains 15 residues. V dropped 6 bases and J dropped 12; count of bases not matched to a gene: 10. The CDR3 loop reads CASREGGTSGGPQFF. The CDR3 DNA follows: TGTGCCAGCAGGGAGGGGGGGACTAGCGGGGGACCGCAGTTCTTC.

The rearrangement links TRBV5-4 to TRBJ2-1, with 10 bases that match TRBD1. From germline, CDR1 is SGHNT and CDR2 YYREEE (reference sequence). This CDR3 is built from 16 residues. The junction had 7 bases not matched to a gene; V was cut back by 5 bases and J by 2 bases. CDR3 residues: CASRTTGQGTYNEQFF. CDR3 nucleotides: TGTGCCAGCAGGACCACGGGACAGGGGACCTACAATGAGCAGTTCTTC.

This rearrangement joins TRBV30 to TRBJ1-1; no reliable D call. Germline CDR1 is GTSNPN and CDR2 is SVGIG (reference sequence). V lost 2 bases, J lost 6 bases, and 10 bases lay in between. This CDR3 spans 12 amino acids. The CDR3 loop reads CAWSLVYSEAFF. CDR3 nucleotide sequence: TGTGCCTGGAGTCTCGTTTACTCTGAAGCTTTCTTT.

The V and J genes are TRBV5-1 and TRBJ2-7, with 11 bases that match TRBD2. This CDR3 has 17 residues. V gave up 4 bases and J gave up 2 bases; unmatched junction bases: 11. Germline V CDR1 and CDR2: SGHRS, YFSETQ. The CDR3 here is CASSGGTTSGVTYEQYF. Written as DNA, the CDR3 is TGCGCCAGCAGCGGGGGGACGACTAGCGGGGTAACCTACGAGCAGTACTTC.

The chain recombines TRBV7-2 with TRBJ2-1; D uncertain. The V gene lost 2 bases and the J gene lost 1 base, with 12 bases spanning the gap. The CDR3 consists of 16 residues. Germline loops: CDR1 SGHTA, CDR2 FQGNSA. CDR3 sequence reads: CASSLYPASSYNEQFF. CDR3 coding DNA: TGTGCCAGCAGCTTATATCCGGCTAGTTCCTACAATGAGCAGTTCTTC.

The V call is TRBV5-1, the J call TRBJ1-6, with D uncertain. This CDR3 contains 14 residues. Trimming cost V 1 base and J 4 bases, with 6 bases left between them. CDR1 SGHRS and CDR2 YFSETQ come from the germline V gene. CDR3 sequence reads: CASSLPGYNSPLHF. CDR3 DNA sequence: TGCGCCAGCAGCTTGCCCGGGTATAATTCACCCCTCCACTTT.

The chain has TRBV5-5 and TRBJ1-5, with 7 nucleotides matching TRBD1. CDR1 and CDR2 from the germline V gene are SGHKS and YYEKEE (reference sequence). This CDR3 has 15 residues. With V trimmed by 2 bases and J by 0 bases, 2 bases remained unmatched. The chain's CDR3 is CASSLTGDSNQPQHF. The DNA for the CDR3 is TGTGCCAGCAGCTTAACAGGGGATAGCAATCAGCCCCAGCATTTT. Based on the CDR3 plus reference TRBV5-5 and TRBJ1-5, the full variable domain is DAGVTQSPTHLIKTRGQQVTLRCSPISGHKSVSWYQQVLGQGPQFIFQYYEKEERGRGNFPDRFSARQFPNYSSELNVNALLLGDSALYLCASSLTGDSNQPQHFGDGTRLSIL.

The chain has TRBV11-2 and TRBJ1-2; D might be TRBD1 (5 bases). In germline, CDR1 is SGHAT, CDR2 FQNNGV. The germline V and J ends were trimmed by 7 bases and 6 bases, with 18 bases remaining between them. CDR3 size: 14 residues. CDR3: CASTLFPGTDGYTF. CDR3 DNA: TGTGCCAGCACCCTATTTCCCGGGACTGATGGCTACACCTTC.

CDR3 sequence reads: CASSLSQNYGYTF. The CDR3, as DNA: TGCGCCAGCAGCTTAAGTCAGAACTATGGCTACACCTTC. The chain combines TRBV5-1 with TRBJ1-2, with D unresolved. The CDR3 runs to 13 residues. CDR1 SGHRS and CDR2 YFSETQ come from the germline V gene. V was pared by 2 bases and J by 2 bases, with 7 bases between.

The rearrangement joins TRBV5-6 to TRBJ1-2; perhaps TRBD1 as D (6 bases). The V gene lost 4 bases and the J gene lost 2 bases, with 9 bases spanning the gap. The CDR3 covers 13 residues. Germline lookup yields CDR1 SGHDT and CDR2 YYEEEE. The CDR3 spells CASSRQGNYGYTF. The CDR3 DNA reads as TGTGCCAGCAGCCGGCAGGGGAACTATGGCTACACCTTC.

The chain is built from TRBV5-4 and TRBJ2-1, with a tentative D call TRBD1 (5 bases). The germline CDR1 and CDR2 sequences are SGHNT and YYREEE (reference sequence). The V and J ends lost 4 bases and 0 bases respectively, with 26 bases between them. This CDR3 is built from 20 residues. The CDR3 reads CASSLSRTGWGPSSYNEQFF. CDR3 in DNA: TGTGCCAGCAGCCTCAGTAGGACGGGCTGGGGCCCGAGCTCCTACAATGAGCAGTTCTTC.

V is TRBV5-6 and J is TRBJ1-2; possibly TRBD1 for D (6 bases). Trimming removed 2 bases from V and 7 bases from J, with 6 bases in between. The length of the CDR3 is 11 residues. CDR1 is SGHDT, CDR2 YYEEEE, per germline. CDR3 residues: CASSFRGGYTF. CDR3 in DNA: TGTGCCAGCAGCTTCAGGGGTGGCTACACCTTC.

The gene calls are TRBV6-1 and TRBJ1-1, with D possibly matching TRBD1 (6 bases). CDR3 size: 14 residues. Germline-derived CDR1 and CDR2 are MNHNS and SASEGT. The V end lost 7 bases, the J end lost 3 bases, and 15 bases lay between the germline ends. Written as DNA, the CDR3 is TGTGCCAGCACCCCACAGGGAACGCACACTGAAGCTTTCTTT. Protein: CASTPQGTHTEAFF.

This rearrangement joins TRBV18 to TRBJ1-4; 7 bases are a match to TRBD1. In germline, CDR1 is KGHSH, CDR2 LQKENI. The CDR3 has 16 residues. V lost 4 bases and J lost 3; bases outside the gene matches: 8. The CDR3 bases are TGTGCCAGCTCACTTGCGACAGGGACACCTAATGAAAAACTGTTTTTT. Translated, it gives CASSLATGTPNEKLFF.